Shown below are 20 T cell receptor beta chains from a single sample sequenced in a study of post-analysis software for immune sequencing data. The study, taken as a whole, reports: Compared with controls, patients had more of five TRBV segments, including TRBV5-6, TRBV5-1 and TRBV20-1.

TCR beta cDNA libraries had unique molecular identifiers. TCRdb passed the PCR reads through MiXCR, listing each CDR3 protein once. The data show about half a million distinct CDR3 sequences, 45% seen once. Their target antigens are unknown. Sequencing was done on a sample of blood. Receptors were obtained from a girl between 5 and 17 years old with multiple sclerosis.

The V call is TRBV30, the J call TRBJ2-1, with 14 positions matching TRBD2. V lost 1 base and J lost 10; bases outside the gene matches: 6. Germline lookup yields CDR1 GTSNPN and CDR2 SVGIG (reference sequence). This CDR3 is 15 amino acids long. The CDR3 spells CAWSAGLAGGVEQFF. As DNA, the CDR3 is TGTGCCTGGAGTGCTGGACTAGCGGGAGGAGTAGAGCAGTTCTTC.

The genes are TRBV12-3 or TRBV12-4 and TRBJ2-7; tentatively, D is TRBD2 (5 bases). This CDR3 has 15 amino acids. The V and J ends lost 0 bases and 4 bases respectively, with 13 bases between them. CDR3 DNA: TGTGCCAGCAGTTTAGCGCCTAGCCCCGCTTACGAGCAGTACTTC. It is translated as CASSLAPSPAYEQYF.

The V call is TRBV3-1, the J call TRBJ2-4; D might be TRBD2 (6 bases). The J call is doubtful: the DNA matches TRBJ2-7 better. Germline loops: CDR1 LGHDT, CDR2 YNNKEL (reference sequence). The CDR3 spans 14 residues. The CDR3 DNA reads TGTGCCAGCAGCCCCCGGTTCGGGGGCTACGAGCAGTACTTC. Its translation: CASSPRFGGYEQYF.

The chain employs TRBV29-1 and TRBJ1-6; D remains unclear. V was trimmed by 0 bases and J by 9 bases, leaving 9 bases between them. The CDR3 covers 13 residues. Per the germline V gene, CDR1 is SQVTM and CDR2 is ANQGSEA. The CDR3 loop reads CSVEEATGSPLHF. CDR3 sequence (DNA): TGCAGCGTTGAAGAGGCCACGGGTTCACCCCTCCACTTT.

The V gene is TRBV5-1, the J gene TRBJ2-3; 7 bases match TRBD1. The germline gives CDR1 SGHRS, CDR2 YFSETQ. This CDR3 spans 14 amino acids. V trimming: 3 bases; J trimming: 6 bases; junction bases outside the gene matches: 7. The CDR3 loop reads CASSSQGFEDTQYF. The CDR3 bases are TGCGCCAGCAGCTCACAGGGGTTTGAGGATACGCAGTATTTT.

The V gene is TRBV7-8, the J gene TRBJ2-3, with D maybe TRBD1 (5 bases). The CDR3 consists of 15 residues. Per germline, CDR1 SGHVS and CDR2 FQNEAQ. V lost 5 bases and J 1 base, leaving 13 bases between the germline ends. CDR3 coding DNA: TGTGCCAGCAGCATAGGGGTTTCGGGCACAGATACGCAGTATTTT. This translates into CASSIGVSGTDTQYF.

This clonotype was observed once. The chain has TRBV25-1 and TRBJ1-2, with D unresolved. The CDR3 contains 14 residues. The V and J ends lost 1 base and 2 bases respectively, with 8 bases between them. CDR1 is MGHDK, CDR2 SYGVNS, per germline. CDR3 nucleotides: TGTGCCAGCAGTGAATGGGAAGGAAACTATGGCTACACCTTC. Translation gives CASSEWEGNYGYTF.

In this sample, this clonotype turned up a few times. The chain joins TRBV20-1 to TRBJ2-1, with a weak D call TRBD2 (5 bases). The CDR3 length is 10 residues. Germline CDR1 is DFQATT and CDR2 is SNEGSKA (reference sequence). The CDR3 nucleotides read TGCAGCGTCAGAAGGGAGGAGCAGTTCTTC. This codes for CSVRREEQFF.

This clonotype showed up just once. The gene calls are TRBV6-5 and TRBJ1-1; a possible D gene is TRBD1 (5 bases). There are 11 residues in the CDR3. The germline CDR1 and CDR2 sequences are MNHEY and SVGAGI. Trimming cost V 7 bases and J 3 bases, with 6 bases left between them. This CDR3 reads CASMGHTEAFF. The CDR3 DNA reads TGTGCCAGCATGGGGCACACTGAAGCTTTCTTT.

CDR3 in DNA: TGTGCCAGCAGCTTATTGGGCGGGAGTATCTACGAGCAGTACTTC. It encodes CASSLLGGSIYEQYF. This chain links TRBV7-9 with TRBJ2-4; 7 nucleotides align to TRBD2. Matching the DNA end better, TRBJ2-7 makes the J call doubtful. The V gene's germline CDR1 is SEHNR and CDR2 FQNEAQ (reference sequence). The CDR3 is 15 amino acids.

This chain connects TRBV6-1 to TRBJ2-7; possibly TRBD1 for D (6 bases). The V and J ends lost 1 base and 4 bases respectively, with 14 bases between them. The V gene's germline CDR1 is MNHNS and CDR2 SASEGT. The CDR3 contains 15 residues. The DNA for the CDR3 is TGTGCCAGCAGTGAAGGGGGCCAGGGGTTTTACGAGCAGTACTTC. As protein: CASSEGGQGFYEQYF.

DNA for the CDR3: TGTGCCAGCACCCGGGACTCCGGCTACACCTTC. Translating it yields CASTRDSGYTF. This chain connects TRBV9 to TRBJ1-2; a weak D match, TRBD1 (5 bases). Deletions cut 6 bases from V and 8 bases from J, with 11 bases between. CDR3 length: 11 amino acids. Germline V gene lookup returns CDR1 SGDLS and CDR2 YYNGEE. The variable domain in full, completed from reference TRBV9 and TRBJ1-2, reads DSGVTQTPKHLITATGQRVTLRCSPRSGDLSVYWYQQSLDQGLQFLIQYYNGEERAKGNILERFSAQQFPDLHSELNLSSLELGDSALYFCASTRDSGYTFGSGTRLTVV.

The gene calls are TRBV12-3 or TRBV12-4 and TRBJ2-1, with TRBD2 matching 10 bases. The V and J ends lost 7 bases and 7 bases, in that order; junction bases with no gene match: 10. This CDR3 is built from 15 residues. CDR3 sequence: CASIKSLAGANEQFF. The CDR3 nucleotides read TGTGCCAGCATCAAGTCGCTAGCGGGAGCTAATGAGCAGTTCTTC.

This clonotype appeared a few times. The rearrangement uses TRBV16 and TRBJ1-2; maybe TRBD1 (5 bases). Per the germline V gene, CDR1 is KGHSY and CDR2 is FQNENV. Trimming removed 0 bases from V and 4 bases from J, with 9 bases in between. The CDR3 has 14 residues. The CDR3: CASSQSAGGYGYTF. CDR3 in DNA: TGTGCCAGCAGCCAATCAGCGGGGGGCTATGGCTACACCTTC.

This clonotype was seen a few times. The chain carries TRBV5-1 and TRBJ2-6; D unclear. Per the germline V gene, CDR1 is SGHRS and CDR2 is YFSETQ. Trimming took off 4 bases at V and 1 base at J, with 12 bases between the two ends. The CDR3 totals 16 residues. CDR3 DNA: TGCGCCAGCAGCCTCCAAGGGTTTTCTGGGGCCAACGTCCTGACTTTC. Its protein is CASSLQGFSGANVLTF.

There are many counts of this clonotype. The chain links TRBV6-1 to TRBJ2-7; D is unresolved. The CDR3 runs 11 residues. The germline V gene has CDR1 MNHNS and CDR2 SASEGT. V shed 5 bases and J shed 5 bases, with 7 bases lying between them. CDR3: CASSPVDEQYF. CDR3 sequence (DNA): TGTGCCAGCAGTCCCGTGGACGAGCAGTACTTC.

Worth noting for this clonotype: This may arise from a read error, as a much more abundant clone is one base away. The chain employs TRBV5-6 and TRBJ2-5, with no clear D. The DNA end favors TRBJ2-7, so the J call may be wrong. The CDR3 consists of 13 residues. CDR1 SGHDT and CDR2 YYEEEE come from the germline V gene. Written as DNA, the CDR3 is TGTGCCAGCGGCCTCCCCCATACCTACGAGCAGTACTTC. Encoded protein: CASGLPHTYEQYF.

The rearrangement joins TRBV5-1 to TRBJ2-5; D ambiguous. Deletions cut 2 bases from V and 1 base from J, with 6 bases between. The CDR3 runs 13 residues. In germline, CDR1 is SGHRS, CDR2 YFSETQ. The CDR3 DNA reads TGCGCCAGCAGCTTCACCGGCCAAGAGACCCAGTACTTC. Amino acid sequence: CASSFTGQETQYF.

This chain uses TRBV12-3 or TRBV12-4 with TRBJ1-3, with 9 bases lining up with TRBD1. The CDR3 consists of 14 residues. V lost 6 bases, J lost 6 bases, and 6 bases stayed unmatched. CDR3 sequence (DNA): TGTGCCAGCAGATCGGACAGGGGCGCAAACACCATATATTTT. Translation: CASRSDRGANTIYF.

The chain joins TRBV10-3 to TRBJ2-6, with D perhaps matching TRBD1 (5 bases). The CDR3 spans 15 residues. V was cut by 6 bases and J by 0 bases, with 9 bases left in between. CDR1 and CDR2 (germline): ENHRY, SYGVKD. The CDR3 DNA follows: TGTGCCATCAGCCTGACAGACTCTGGGGCCAACGTCCTGACTTTC. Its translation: CAISLTDSGANVLTF.